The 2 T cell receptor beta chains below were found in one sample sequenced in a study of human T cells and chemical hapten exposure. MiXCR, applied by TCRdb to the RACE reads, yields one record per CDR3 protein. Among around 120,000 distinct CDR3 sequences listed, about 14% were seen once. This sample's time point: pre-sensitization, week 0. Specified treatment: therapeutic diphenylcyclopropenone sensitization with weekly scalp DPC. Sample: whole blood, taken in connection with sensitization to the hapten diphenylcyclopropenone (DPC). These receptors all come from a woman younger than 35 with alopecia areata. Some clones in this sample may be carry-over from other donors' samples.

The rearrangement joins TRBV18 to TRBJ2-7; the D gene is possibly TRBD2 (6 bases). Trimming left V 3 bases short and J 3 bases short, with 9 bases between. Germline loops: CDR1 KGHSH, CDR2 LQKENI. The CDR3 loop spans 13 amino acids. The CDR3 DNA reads TGTGCCAGCTCACCCTCGGGGGACTACGAGCAGTACTTC. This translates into CASSPSGDYEQYF.

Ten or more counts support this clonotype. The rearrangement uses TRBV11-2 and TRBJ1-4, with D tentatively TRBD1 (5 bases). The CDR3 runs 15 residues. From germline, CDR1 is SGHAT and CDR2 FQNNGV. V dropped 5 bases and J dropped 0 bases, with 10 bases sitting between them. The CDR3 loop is CASSEGFATNEKLFF. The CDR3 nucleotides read TGTGCCAGCAGCGAGGGGTTTGCAACTAATGAAAAACTGTTTTTT.